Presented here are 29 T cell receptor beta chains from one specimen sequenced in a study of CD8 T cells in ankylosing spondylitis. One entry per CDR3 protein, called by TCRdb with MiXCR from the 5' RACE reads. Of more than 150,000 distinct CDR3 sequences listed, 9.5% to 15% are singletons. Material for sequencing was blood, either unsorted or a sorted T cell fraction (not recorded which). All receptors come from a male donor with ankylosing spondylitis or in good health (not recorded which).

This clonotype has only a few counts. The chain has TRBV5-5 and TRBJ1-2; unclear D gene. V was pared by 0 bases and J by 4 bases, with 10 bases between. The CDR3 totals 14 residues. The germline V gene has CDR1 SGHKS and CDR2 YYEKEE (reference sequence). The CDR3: CASSLDSGSYGYTF. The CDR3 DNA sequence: TGTGCCAGCAGCTTGGATTCCGGCAGCTATGGCTACACCTTC.

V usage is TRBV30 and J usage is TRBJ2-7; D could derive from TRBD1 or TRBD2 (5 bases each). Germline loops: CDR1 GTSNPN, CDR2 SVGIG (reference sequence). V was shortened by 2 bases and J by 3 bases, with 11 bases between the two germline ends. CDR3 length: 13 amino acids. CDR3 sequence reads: CAWSWGTNYEQYF. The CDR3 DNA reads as TGTGCCTGGAGTTGGGGGACCAACTACGAGCAGTACTTC. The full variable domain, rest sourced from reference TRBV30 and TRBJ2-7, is SQTIHQWPATLVQPVGSPLSLECTVEGTSNPNLYWYRQAAGRGLQLLFYSVGIGQISSEVPQNLSASRPQDRQFILSSKKLLLSDSGFYLCAWSWGTNYEQYFGPGTRLTVT.

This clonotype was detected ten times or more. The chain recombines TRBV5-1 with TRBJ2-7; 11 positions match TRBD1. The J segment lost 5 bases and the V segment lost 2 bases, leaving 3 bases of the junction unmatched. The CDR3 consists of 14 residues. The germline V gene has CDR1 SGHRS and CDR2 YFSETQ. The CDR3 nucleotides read TGCGCCAGCAGCTTAGGACAGGGGGCTGACGAGCAGTACTTC. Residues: CASSLGQGADEQYF. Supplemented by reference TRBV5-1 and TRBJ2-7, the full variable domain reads KAGVTQTPRYLIKTRGQQVTLSCSPISGHRSVSWYQQTPGQGLQFLFEYFSETQRNKGNFPGRFSGRQFSNSRSEMNVSTLELGDSALYLCASSLGQGADEQYFGPGTRLTVT.

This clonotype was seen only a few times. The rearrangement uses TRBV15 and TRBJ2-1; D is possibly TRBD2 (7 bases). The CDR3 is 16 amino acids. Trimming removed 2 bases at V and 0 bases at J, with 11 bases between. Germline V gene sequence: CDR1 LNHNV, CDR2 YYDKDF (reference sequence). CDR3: CATSRQGGGSYNEQFF. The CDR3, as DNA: TGTGCCACCAGCAGACAGGGAGGGGGCTCCTACAATGAGCAGTTCTTC.

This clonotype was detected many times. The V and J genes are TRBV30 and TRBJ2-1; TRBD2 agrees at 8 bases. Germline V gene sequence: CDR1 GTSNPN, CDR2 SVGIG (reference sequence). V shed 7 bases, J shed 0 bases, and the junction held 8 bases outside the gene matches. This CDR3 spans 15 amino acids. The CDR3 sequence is CAFGSGASSYNEQFF. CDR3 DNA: TGTGCCTTCGGTAGCGGGGCCAGCTCCTACAATGAGCAGTTCTTC.

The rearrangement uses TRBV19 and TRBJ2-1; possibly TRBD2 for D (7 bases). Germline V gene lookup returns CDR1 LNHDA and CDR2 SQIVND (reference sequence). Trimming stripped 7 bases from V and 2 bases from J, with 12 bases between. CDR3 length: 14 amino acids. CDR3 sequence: CASKGEGPYNEQFF. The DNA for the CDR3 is TGTGCCAGTAAGGGGGAGGGCCCCTACAATGAGCAGTTCTTC.

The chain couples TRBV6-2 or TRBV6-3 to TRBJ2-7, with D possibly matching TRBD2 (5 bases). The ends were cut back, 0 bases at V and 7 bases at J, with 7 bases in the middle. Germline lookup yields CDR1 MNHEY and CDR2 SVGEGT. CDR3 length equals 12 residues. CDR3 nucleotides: TGTGCCAGCAGTTACTCGCCGGGGGAGCAGTACTTC. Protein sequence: CASSYSPGEQYF.

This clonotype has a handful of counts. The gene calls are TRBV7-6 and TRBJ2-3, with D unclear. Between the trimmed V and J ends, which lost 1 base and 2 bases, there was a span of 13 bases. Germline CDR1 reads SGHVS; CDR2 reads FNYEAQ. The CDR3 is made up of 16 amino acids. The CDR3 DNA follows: TGTGCCAGCAGCTTAGAACGGGCAGCGAACACAGATACGCAGTATTTT. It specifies CASSLERAANTDTQYF.

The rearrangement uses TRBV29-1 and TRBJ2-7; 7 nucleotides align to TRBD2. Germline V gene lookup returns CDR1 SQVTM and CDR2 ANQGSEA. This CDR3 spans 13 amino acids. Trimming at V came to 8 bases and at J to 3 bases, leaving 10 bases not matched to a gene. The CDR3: CSILGGEDYEQYF. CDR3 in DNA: TGCAGCATTCTGGGGGGGGAGGACTACGAGCAGTACTTC.

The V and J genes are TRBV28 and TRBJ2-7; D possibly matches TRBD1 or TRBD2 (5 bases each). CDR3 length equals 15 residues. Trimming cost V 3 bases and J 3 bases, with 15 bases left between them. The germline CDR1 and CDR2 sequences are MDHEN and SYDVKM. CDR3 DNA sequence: TGTGCCAGCAGTTTTGAGGGGAAAGCCGTCTACGAGCAGTACTTC. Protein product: CASSFEGKAVYEQYF.

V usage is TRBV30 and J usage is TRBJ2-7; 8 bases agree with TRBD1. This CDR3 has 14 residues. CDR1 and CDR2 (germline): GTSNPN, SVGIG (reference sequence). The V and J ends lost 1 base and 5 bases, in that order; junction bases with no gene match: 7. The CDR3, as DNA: TGTGCCTGGAGTGCCGGACAGGGCGGGAACGAGCAGTACTTC. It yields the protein CAWSAGQGGNEQYF.

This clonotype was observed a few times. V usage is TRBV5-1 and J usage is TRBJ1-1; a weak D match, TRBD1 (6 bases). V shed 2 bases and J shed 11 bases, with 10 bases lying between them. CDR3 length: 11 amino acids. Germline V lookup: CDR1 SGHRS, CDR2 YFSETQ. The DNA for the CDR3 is TGCGCCAGCAGCTTCATGGGGGCCGCTTTCTTT. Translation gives CASSFMGAAFF. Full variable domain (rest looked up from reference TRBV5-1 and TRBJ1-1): KAGVTQTPRYLIKTRGQQVTLSCSPISGHRSVSWYQQTPGQGLQFLFEYFSETQRNKGNFPGRFSGRQFSNSRSEMNVSTLELGDSALYLCASSFMGAAFFGQGTRLTVV.

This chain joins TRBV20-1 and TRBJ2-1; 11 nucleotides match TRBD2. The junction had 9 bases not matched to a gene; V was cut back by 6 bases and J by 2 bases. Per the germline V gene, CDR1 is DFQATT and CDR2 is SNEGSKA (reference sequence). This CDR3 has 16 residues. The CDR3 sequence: CSAISSGRAAYNEQFF. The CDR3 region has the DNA TGCAGTGCCATAAGTAGCGGGAGGGCCGCCTACAATGAGCAGTTCTTC.

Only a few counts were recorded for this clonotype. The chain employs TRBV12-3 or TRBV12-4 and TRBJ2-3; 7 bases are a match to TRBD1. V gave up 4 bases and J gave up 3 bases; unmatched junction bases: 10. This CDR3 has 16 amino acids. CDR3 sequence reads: CASSSDSGQDTDTQYF. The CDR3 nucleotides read TGTGCCAGCAGTTCTGATTCAGGACAGGATACAGATACGCAGTATTTT.

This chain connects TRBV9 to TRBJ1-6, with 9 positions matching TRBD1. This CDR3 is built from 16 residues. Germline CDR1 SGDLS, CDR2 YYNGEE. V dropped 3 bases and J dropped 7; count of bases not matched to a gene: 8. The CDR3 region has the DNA TGTGCCAGCAGCGAGAGCCGGGACAGGGAAAATTCACCCCTCCACTTT. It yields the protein CASSESRDRENSPLHF. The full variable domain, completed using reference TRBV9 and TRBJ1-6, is DSGVTQTPKHLITATGQRVTLRCSPRSGDLSVYWYQQSLDQGLQFLIQYYNGEERAKGNILERFSAQQFPDLHSELNLSSLELGDSALYFCASSESRDRENSPLHFGNGTRLTVT.

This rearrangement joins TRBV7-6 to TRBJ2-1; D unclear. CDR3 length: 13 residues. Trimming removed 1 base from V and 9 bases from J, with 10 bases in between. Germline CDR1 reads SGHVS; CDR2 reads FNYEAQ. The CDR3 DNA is TGTGCCAGCAGCTTAGATCCCCCCAGTGAGCAGTTCTTC. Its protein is CASSLDPPSEQFF.

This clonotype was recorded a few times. The CDR3 loop is CASSLLLAGGHEQFF. The CDR3, as DNA: TGTGCCAGCAGCTTATTACTAGCGGGGGGGCATGAGCAGTTCTTC. The V call is TRBV7-2, the J call TRBJ2-1; 13 bases map to TRBD2. J lost 8 bases, V lost 2 bases, and 3 bases had no gene match. CDR1 and CDR2 (germline): SGHTA, FQGNSA. The CDR3 covers 15 residues.

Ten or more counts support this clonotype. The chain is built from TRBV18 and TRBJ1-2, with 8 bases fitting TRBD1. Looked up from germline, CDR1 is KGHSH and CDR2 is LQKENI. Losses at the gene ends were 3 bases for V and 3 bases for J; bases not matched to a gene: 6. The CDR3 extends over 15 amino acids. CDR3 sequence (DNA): TGTGCCAGCTCACCGATGGACAGGGTTGACTATGGCTACACCTTC. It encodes CASSPMDRVDYGYTF. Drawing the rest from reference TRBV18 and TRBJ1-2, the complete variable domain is NAGVMQNPRHLVRRRGQEARLRCSPMKGHSHVYWYRQLPEEGLKFMVYLQKENIIDESGMPKERFSAEFPKEGPSILRIQQVVRGDSAAYFCASSPMDRVDYGYTFGSGTRLTVV.

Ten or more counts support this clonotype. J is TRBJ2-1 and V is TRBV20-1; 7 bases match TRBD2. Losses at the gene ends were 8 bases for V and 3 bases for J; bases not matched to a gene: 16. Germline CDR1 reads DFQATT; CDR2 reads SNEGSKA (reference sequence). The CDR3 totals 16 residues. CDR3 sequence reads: CSTPRPSGGDYNEQFF. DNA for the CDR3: TGCAGTACCCCCCGGCCTAGCGGAGGCGACTACAATGAGCAGTTCTTC.

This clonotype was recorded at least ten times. The CDR3 nucleotides read TGTGCCAGCAGCTTAGAGGGGGGTCCCTATGGCTACACCTTC. It encodes CASSLEGGPYGYTF. The chain carries TRBV11-2 and TRBJ1-2; D perhaps matches TRBD1 (5 bases). The CDR3 spans 14 residues. Between the trimmed V and J ends, which lost 0 bases and 4 bases, there was a span of 9 bases. Germline loops: CDR1 SGHAT, CDR2 FQNNGV.

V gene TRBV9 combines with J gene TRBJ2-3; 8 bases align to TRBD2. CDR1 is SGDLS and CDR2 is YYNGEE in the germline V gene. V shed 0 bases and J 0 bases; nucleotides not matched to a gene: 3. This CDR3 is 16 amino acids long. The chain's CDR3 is CASSVATSGSTDTQYF. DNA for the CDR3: TGTGCCAGCAGCGTAGCAACTAGCGGAAGCACAGATACGCAGTATTTT.

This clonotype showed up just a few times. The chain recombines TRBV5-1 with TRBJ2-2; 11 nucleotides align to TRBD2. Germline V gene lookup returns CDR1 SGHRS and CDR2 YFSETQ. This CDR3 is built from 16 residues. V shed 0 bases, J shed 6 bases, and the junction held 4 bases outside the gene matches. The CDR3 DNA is TGCGCCAGCAGCTTGGACGTAGCGGGGGGGCCCGGGGAGCTGTTTTTT. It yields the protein CASSLDVAGGPGELFF.

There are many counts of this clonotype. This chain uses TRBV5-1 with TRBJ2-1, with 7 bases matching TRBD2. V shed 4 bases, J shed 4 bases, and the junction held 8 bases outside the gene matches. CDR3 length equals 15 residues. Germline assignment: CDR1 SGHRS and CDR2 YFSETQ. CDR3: CASSGVPGGYNEQFF. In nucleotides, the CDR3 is TGCGCCAGCAGCGGGGTCCCGGGGGGATACAATGAGCAGTTCTTC.

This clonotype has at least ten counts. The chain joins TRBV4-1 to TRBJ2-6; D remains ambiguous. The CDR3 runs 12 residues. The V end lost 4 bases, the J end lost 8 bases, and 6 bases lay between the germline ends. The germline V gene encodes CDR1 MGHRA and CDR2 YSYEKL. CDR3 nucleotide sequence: TGCGCCAGCAGCCCGATTACCAACGTCCTGACTTTC. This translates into CASSPITNVLTF.

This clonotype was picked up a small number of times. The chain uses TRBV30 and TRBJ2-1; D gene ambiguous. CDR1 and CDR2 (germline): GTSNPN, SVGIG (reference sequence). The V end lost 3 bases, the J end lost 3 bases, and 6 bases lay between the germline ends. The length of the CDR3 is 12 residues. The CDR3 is CAWRGFYNEQFF. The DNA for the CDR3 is TGTGCCTGGAGAGGTTTCTACAATGAGCAGTTCTTC.

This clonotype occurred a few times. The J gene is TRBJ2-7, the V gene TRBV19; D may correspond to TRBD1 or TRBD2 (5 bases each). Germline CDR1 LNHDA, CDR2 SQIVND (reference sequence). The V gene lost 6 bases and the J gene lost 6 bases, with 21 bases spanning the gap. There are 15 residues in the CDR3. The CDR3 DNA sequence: TGTGCCAGTAGCAAACGGGACGAATCCCCCCTCGAGCAGTACTTC. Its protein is CASSKRDESPLEQYF.

The CDR3 region is CASRGRDGHYEQYF. The CDR3 coding sequence is TGTGCCAGCAGAGGGCGGGACGGTCACTACGAGCAGTACTTC. V is TRBV7-9 and J is TRBJ2-7; D is perhaps TRBD2 (6 bases). V gave up 6 bases and J gave up 3 bases, with 15 bases separating them. The CDR3 runs to 14 residues. The germline CDR1 and CDR2 sequences are SEHNR and FQNEAQ (reference sequence).

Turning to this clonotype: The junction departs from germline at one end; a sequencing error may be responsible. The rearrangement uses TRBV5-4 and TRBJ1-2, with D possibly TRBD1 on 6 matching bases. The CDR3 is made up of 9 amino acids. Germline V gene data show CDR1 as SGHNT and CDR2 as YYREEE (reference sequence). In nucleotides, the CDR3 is TGTGCCACCCCGGAGGGGGGGTACTTC. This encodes CATPEGGYF.

CDR3 loop: CASSLIGTADTQYF. The CDR3 coding sequence is TGTGCCAGCAGCTTGATAGGAACAGCAGATACGCAGTATTTT. This chain joins TRBV7-2 and TRBJ2-3; D remains unclear. This CDR3 comprises 14 residues. V lost 3 bases, J lost 4 bases, and 11 bases lay in between. CDR1 is SGHTA, CDR2 FQGNSA, per germline.